This T cell receptor beta chain emerged from a study of T cell clones after liver transplantation. Study details: Post-transplant blood was tracked for graft-donor-reactive T cell clones identified in a pre-transplant mixed lymphocyte reaction. Tolerant meant at least one year fully off immunosuppression without liver enzymes above twice normal.

Measured with immunoSEQ multiplex PCR; TCRdb has only the in-frame clones, and not every one. This table has 65,000 to 95,000 clones, about four fifths appearing once. As to this clone: Its antigen is as yet unknown.

Study-level results: Donor-reactive sequences fell more than third party-reactive ones, suggesting partial deletion.

Thawed unstimulated PBMCs were FACS-sorted by CD3, CD4 and CD8 into two populations. Germline V gene lookup returns CDR1 MDHEN and CDR2 SYDVKM. This CDR3 has 16 amino acids. V dropped 6 bases and J dropped 7; count of bases not matched to a gene: 11. The specimen comprised CD4+ T cells from blood, sampled before liver transplant. The TCR comes from a human donor who received a liver transplant. The chain joins TRBV28 to TRBJ2-3, with 12 bases aligning to TRBD2. CDR3 loop: CASSRPTSGSGNTQYF. The CDR3 DNA reads TGTGCCAGCAGCCGCCCGACTAGCGGGAGCGGAAATACGCAGTATTTT.